This passage covers 7 T cell receptor beta chains from one sample sequenced in a study of CD8+CD57+ T cells in acquired aplastic anemia. All patients picked for sequencing had shown, by flow cytometry, an expansion of CD8+CD57+ cells. Researchers used genomic DNA as the template to profile TCR beta VDJ and CDR3. TCRdb called the reads again in MiXCR, with one record for every CDR3 protein. The table records 100,000 to 150,000 distinct CDR3 sequences, less than 50% of them present only once. Sequencing was done on a sample of sorted CD4+, CD8+, or CD8+CD57+ T cells (not recorded which) from PBMCs. These receptors came from a human donor with aplastic anemia.

This clonotype was seen ten or more times. The rearrangement uses TRBV6-1 and TRBJ1-5; the match to TRBD1 covers 9 bases. This CDR3 is built from 16 residues. Germline trimming cut 5 bases from V and 2 bases from J; bases unmatched to any gene: 7. Germline CDR1 MNHNS, CDR2 SASEGT. CDR3 bases: TGTGCCAGCAGTCTGAGGACAGGGGTGGGCAATCAGCCCCAGCATTTT. Translated: CASSLRTGVGNQPQHF.

In this sample, this clonotype turned up many times. At one end the junction does not follow the germline gene, possibly because of a read error. The chain is built from TRBV7-3 and TRBJ1-1; unclear D gene. This CDR3 is 12 amino acids long. Germline CDR1 SGHTA, CDR2 FQGTGA. CDR3 DNA sequence: TGTGCCAGCAGCTTAAAGTACGGCAGCCCGAGATTT. This gives the protein CASSLKYGSPRF.

Comments on this clonotype: This may stem from a read error, because a much larger clone lies one nucleotide away. The chain uses TRBV6-2 or TRBV6-3 and TRBJ1-6, with D hard to call. This CDR3 is built from 14 residues. Germline V lookup: CDR1 MNHEY, CDR2 SVGEGT. CDR3 protein: CASSYSVANSTLHF. Here the CDR3 DNA reads TGTGCCAGCAGTTACAGCGTTGCGAATTCAACCCTCCACTTT.

The sample holds one count of this clonotype. The chain is built from TRBV15 and TRBJ1-1; D may be TRBD1 (6 bases). V was pared by 5 bases and J by 4 bases, with 8 bases between. There are 12 residues in the CDR3. Germline CDR1 LNHNV, CDR2 YYDKDF (reference sequence). The CDR3 DNA reads TGTGCCACCAGCGGAGGGGGCACTGAAGCTTTCTTT. Protein product: CATSGGGTEAFF.

This clonotype was seen many times. The CDR3 DNA is TGTGCCAGTAGTATAGATCACCATACCCGGAATGAGCAGTTCTTC. Its protein product is CASSIDHHTRNEQFF. The chain joins TRBV19 to TRBJ2-1; D is undetermined. The germline V and J ends were trimmed by 0 bases and 7 bases, with 13 bases remaining between them. CDR3 length: 15 residues. Germline CDR1 and CDR2: LNHDA and SQIVND (reference sequence).

The chain links TRBV24-1 to TRBJ1-6, with D uncertain. Germline CDR1 and CDR2: KGHDR and SFDVKD. V shed 5 bases and J shed 13 bases, with 17 bases lying between them. The CDR3 runs 14 residues. In DNA form, the CDR3 reads TGTGCCACCAGTGTAAGTAGTAGCAATCAGCCCCTCCACTTT. The encoded protein is CATSVSSSNQPLHF.

The V gene is TRBV12-3 or TRBV12-4, the J gene TRBJ2-1; TRBD2 might be the D (5 bases). V lost 5 bases and J 9 bases, leaving 11 bases between the germline ends. The CDR3 totals 12 residues. The CDR3 region has the DNA TGTGCCAGCAGTAGAGGGTCGGGTGAGCAGTTCTTC. Protein product: CASSRGSGEQFF.